The rows below give T cell receptor beta chains drawn from one sample of a study of T cell changes during pregnancy in multiple sclerosis. This table comes from immunoSEQ multiplex PCR, and its TCRdb copy is limited to in-frame clones, with some not included. The sample has about 70,000 clones, approximately 94% seen once. The source was peripheral blood, collected in the third trimester of pregnancy. These receptors came from a female donor with multiple sclerosis, enrolled in a pregnancy study. CDR3s include the opening cysteine and the closing phenylalanine or tryptophan. A D gene is named only where the DNA matches it firmly. Size is omitted from some rows. Given values are once, few, many or a class for expanded clones.

v_call: TRBV11-3
clone_size: .
j_call: TRBJ2-5
d_call: .
cdr3_aa: CASSLTEVGTQYF
cdr3_nt: TGTGCCAGCAGCTTGACAGAAGTCGGGACCCAGTACTTC

v_call: TRBV7-3
clone_size: .
j_call: TRBJ1-1
d_call: .
cdr3_aa: CASSLHQGSNTEAFF
cdr3_nt: TGTGCCAGCAGCTTACATCAGGGATCCAACACTGAAGCTTTCTTT

v_call: TRBV30
clone_size: .
j_call: TRBJ1-4
d_call: .
cdr3_aa: CAWSPAGRSNEKLFF
cdr3_nt: TGTGCCTGGAGTCCAGCGGGCCGCTCTAATGAAAAACTGTTTTTT

v_call: TRBV11-2
clone_size: .
j_call: TRBJ1-3
d_call: .
cdr3_aa: CASSTRPGGYSGNTIYF
cdr3_nt: TGTGCCAGCAGCACGCGCCCGGGGGGCTACTCTGGAAACACCATATATTTT

v_call: TRBV12-5
clone_size: .
j_call: TRBJ1-2
d_call: .
cdr3_aa: CASVGSRQSYGYTF
cdr3_nt: TGTGCTAGTGTGGGCTCCAGGCAGTCCTATGGCTACACCTTC

v_call: TRBV11-3
clone_size: once
j_call: TRBJ1-1
d_call: .
cdr3_aa: CASSLRGGDTEAFF
cdr3_nt: TGTGCCAGCAGCTTGCGCGGGGGAGACACTGAAGCTTTCTTT

v_call: TRBV6-4
clone_size: .
j_call: TRBJ2-7
d_call: TRBD2
cdr3_aa: CASSILAGTSYEQYF
cdr3_nt: TGTGCCAGCAGCATCTTAGCGGGGACCTCGTACGAGCAGTACTTC

v_call: TRBV11-3
clone_size: .
j_call: TRBJ2-7
d_call: .
cdr3_aa: CASSPGTPSSYEQYF
cdr3_nt: TGTGCCAGCAGCCCGGGGACACCAAGCTCCTACGAGCAGTACTTC

v_call: TRBV19
clone_size: once
j_call: TRBJ2-5
d_call: TRBD2
cdr3_aa: CASSIREGLGSTQYF
cdr3_nt: TGTGCCAGTAGTATTCGGGAGGGGCTGGGATCGACCCAGTACTTC

v_call: TRBV5-1
clone_size: .
j_call: TRBJ1-2
d_call: .
cdr3_aa: CASSYTNYGYTF
cdr3_nt: TGCGCCAGCAGCTACACTAACTATGGCTACACCTTC

v_call: TRBV7-9
clone_size: .
j_call: TRBJ2-7
d_call: TRBD2
cdr3_aa: CASSFPGGREQYF
cdr3_nt: TGTGCCAGCAGCTTCCCGGGGGGGCGGGAGCAGTACTTC

v_call: TRBV7-9
clone_size: .
j_call: TRBJ2-7
d_call: .
cdr3_aa: CASSLAGAYYEQYF
cdr3_nt: TGTGCCAGCAGCTTAGCGGGGGCCTACTACGAGCAGTACTTC

v_call: TRBV18
clone_size: .
j_call: TRBJ2-7
d_call: .
cdr3_aa: CASSPQVGGASYEQYF
cdr3_nt: TGTGCCAGCTCACCCCAGGTGGGGGGGGCCTCCTACGAGCAGTACTTC

v_call: TRBV5-5
clone_size: .
j_call: TRBJ2-3
d_call: TRBD2
cdr3_aa: CASSLARGAATDTQYF
cdr3_nt: TGTGCCAGCAGCCTGGCGCGGGGGGCCGCCACAGATACGCAGTATTTT

v_call: TRBV5-1
clone_size: once
j_call: TRBJ2-7
d_call: .
cdr3_aa: CARTTCGDPDSYEQYF
cdr3_nt: TGCGCCCGGACTACCTGTGGCGACCCGGACTCCTACGAGCAGTACTTC

v_call: TRBV7-9
clone_size: .
j_call: TRBJ1-2
d_call: .
cdr3_aa: CASSLSGAGGYTF
cdr3_nt: TGTGCCAGCAGCTTATCAGGGGCTGGGGGCTACACCTTC

v_call: TRBV4-3
clone_size: .
j_call: TRBJ2-2
d_call: .
cdr3_aa: CASSQGPRPNTGELFF
cdr3_nt: TGCGCCAGCAGCCAGGGGCCCCGTCCGAACACCGGGGAGCTGTTTTTT